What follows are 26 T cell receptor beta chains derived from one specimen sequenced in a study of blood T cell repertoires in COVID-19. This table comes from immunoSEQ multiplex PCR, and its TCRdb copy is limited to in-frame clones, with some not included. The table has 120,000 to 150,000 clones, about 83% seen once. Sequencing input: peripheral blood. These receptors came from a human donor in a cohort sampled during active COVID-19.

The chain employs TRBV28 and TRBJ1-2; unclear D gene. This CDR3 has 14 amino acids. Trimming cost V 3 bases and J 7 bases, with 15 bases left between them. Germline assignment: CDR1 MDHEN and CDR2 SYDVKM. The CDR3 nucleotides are TGTGCCAGCAGTTTGGGGAGGGTACCCCGTGGCTACACCTTC. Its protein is CASSLGRVPRGYTF.

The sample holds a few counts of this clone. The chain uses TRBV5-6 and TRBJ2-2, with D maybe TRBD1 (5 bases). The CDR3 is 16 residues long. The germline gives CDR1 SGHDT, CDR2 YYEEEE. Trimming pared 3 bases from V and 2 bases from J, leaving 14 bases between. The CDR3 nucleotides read TGTGCCAGCAGCTGGGGCATGGAAATAAACACCGGGGAGCTGTTTTTT. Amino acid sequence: CASSWGMEINTGELFF.

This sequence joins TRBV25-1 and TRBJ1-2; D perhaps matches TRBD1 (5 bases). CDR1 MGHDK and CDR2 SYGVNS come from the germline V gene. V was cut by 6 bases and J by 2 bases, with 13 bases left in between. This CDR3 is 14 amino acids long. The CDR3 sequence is CASRSNGANYGYTF. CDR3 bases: TGTGCCAGCAGGTCAAATGGGGCCAACTATGGCTACACCTTC.

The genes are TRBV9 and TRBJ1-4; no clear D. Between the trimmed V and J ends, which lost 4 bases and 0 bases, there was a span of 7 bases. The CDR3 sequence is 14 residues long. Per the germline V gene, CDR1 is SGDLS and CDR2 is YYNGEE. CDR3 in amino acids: CASSRLATNEKLFF. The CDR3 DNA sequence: TGTGCCAGCAGCCGGCTAGCAACTAATGAAAAACTGTTTTTT.

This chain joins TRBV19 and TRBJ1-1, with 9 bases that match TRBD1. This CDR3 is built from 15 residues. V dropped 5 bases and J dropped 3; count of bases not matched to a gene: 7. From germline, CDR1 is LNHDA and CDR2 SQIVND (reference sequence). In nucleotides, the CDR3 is TGTGCCAGTAGTTTTACGACAGGGGGTCACACTGAAGCTTTCTTT. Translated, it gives CASSFTTGGHTEAFF.

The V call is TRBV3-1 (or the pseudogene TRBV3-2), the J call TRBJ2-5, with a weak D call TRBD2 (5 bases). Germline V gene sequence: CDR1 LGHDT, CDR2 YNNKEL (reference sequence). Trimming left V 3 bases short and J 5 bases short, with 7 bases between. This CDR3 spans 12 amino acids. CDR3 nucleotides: TGTGCCAGCAGCCAGGACTCTGAGACCCAGTACTTC. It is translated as CASSQDSETQYF.

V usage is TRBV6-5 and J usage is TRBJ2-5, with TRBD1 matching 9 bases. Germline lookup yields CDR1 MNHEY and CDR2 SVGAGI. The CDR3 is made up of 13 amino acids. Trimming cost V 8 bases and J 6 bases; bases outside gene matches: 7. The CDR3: CASAKGQGQTQYF. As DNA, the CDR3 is TGTGCCAGCGCTAAGGGACAGGGTCAGACCCAGTACTTC.

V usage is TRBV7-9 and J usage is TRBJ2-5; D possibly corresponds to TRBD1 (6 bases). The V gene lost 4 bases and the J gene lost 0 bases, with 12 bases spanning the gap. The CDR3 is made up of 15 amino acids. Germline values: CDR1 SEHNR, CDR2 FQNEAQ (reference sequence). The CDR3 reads CASSYWTEYQETQYF. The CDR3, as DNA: TGTGCCAGCAGCTACTGGACAGAGTACCAAGAGACCCAGTACTTC.

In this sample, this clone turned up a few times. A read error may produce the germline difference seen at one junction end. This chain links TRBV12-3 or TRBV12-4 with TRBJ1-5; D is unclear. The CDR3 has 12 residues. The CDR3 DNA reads TGTGCCAGCAGATTAGCCGATCAGCCCCAGCATTTT. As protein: CASRLADQPQHF.

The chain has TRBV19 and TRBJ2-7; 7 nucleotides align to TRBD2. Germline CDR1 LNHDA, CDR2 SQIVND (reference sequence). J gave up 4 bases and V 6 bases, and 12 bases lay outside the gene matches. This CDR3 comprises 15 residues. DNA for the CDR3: TGTGCCAGTAGGAGACTAGCCGGGAGTCGGTACGAGCAGTACTTC. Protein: CASRRLAGSRYEQYF.

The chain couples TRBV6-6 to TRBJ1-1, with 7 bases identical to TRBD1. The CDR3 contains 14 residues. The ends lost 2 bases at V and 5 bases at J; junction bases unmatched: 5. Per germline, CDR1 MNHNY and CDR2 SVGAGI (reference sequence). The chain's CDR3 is CASSYRDRGTEAFF. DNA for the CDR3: TGTGCCAGCAGTTACCGGGACAGAGGGACTGAAGCTTTCTTT.

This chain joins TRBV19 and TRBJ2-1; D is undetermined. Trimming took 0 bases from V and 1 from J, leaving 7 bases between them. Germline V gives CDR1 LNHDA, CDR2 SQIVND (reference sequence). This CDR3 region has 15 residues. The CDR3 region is CASSIEEFSYNEQFF. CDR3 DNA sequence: TGTGCCAGTAGTATAGAGGAGTTTTCCTACAATGAGCAGTTCTTC.

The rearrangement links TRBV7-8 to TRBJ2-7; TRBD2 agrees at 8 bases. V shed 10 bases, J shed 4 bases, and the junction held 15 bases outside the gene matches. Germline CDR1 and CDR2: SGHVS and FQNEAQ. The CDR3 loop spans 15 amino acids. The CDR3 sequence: CATQAGSGSAYEQYF. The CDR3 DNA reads TGTGCCACACAGGCCGGGAGCGGGAGTGCATACGAGCAGTACTTC.

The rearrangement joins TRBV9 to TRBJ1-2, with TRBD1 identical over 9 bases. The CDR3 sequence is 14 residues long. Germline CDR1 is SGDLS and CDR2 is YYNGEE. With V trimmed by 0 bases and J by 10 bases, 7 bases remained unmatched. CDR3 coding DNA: TGTGCCAGCAGCGTAGACTACAGGGGGCGCGCCTACACCTTC. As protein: CASSVDYRGRAYTF.

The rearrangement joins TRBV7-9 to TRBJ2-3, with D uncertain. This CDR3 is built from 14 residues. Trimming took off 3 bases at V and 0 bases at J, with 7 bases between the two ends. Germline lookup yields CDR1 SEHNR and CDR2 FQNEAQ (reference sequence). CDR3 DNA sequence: TGTGCCAGCAGCTTTCTAGAAAGCACAGATACGCAGTATTTT. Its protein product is CASSFLESTDTQYF.

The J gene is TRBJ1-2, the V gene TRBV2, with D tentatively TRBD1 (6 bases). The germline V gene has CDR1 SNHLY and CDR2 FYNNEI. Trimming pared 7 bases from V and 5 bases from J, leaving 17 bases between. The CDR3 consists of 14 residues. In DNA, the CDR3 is TGTGCCAGCATTTCGGACAGCCAGCTTTATGGCTACACCTTC. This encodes CASISDSQLYGYTF.

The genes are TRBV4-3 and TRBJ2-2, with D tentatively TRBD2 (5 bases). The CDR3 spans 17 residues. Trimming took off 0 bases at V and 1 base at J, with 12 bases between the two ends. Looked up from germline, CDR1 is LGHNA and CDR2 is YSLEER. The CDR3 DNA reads TGCGCCAGCAGCCAAGACGCCGGGGTGGAGAACACCGGGGAGCTGTTTTTT. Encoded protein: CASSQDAGVENTGELFF.

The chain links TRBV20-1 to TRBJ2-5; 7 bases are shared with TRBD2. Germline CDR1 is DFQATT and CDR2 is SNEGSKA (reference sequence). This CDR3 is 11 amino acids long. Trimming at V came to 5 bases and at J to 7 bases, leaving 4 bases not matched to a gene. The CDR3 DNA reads TGCAGTGCTGGGGGGAGGGGGACCCAGTACTTC. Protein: CSAGGRGTQYF.

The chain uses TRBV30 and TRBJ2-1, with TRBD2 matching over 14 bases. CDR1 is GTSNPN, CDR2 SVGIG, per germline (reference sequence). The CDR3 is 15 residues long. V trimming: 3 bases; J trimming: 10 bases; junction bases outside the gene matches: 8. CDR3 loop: CAWRSGTSGSKEQFF. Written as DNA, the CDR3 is TGTGCCTGGAGAAGCGGGACTAGCGGGAGTAAGGAGCAGTTCTTC. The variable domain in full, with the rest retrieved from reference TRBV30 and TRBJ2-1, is SQTIHQWPATLVQPVGSPLSLECTVEGTSNPNLYWYRQAAGRGLQLLFYSVGIGQISSEVPQNLSASRPQDRQFILSSKKLLLSDSGFYLCAWRSGTSGSKEQFFGPGTRLTVL.

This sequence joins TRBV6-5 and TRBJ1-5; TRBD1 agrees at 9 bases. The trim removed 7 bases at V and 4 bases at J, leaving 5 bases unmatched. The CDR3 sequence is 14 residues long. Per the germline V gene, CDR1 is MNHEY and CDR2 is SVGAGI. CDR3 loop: CASTQGAGNQPQHF. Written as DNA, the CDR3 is TGTGCCAGCACACAGGGGGCCGGGAATCAGCCCCAGCATTTT.

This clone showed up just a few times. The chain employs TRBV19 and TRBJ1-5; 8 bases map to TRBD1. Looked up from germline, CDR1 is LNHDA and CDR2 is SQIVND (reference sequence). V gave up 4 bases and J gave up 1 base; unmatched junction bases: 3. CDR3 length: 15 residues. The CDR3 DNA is TGTGCCAGTAGTACAGGGGGCGGAAGCAATCAGCCCCAGCATTTT. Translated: CASSTGGGSNQPQHF.

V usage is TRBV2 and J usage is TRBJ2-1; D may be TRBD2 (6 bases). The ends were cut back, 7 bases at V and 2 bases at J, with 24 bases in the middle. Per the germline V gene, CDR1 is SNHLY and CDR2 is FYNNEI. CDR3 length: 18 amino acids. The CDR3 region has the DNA TGTGCCAGCATATTTTACTCTGGAGGGATCCCCCCCTACAATGAGCAGTTCTTC. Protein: CASIFYSGGIPPYNEQFF.

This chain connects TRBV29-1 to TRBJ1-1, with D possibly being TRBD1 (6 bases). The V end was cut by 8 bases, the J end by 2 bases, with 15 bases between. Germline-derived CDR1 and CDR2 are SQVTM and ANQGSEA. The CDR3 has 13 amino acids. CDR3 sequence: CSSLRGGNTEAFF. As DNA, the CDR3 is TGCAGCTCATTAAGGGGGGGAAACACTGAAGCTTTCTTT.

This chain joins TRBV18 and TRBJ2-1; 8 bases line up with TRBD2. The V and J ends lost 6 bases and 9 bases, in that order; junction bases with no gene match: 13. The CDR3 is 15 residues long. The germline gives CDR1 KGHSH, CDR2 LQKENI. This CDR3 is CASSMAQGLGTEQFF. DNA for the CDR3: TGTGCCAGCTCTATGGCTCAGGGACTAGGAACTGAGCAGTTCTTC. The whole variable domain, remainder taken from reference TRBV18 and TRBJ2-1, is NAGVMQNPRHLVRRRGQEARLRCSPMKGHSHVYWYRQLPEEGLKFMVYLQKENIIDESGMPKERFSAEFPKEGPSILRIQQVVRGDSAAYFCASSMAQGLGTEQFFGPGTRLTVL.

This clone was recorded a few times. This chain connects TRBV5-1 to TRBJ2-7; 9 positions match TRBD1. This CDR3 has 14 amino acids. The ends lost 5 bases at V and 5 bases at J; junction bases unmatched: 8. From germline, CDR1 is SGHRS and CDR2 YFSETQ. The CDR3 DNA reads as TGCGCCAGCAGGGTTAGGGACAGGGAACACGAGCAGTACTTC. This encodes CASRVRDREHEQYF.

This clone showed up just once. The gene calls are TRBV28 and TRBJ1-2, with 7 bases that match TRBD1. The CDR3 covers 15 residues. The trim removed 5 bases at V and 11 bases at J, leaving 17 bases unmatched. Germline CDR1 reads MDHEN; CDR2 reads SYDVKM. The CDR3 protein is CASSLVGQLTGGYTF. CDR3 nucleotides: TGTGCCAGCAGTCTGGTGGGACAGCTAACAGGAGGTTACACCTTC.